Following are 25 T cell receptor beta chains from one sample sequenced in a study of tumor and adjacent non-tumor tissue in lung cancer listed by TCRdb under 2018. RNA was extracted from bulk unsorted tissue and checked for quality with a NanoDrop ND-1000 and an Agilent 2100. Library generation was performed with multiplex PCR. Sequencing was performed on an Illumina HiSeq 2500. TCRbeta libraries were constructed through three rounds of nested PCR with primers (Table S4) according to protocols modified from ARM-PCR. The public reads were reprocessed in TCRdb via fastp at Q25 and MiXCR, keeping in-frame beta chains. Duplicate CDR3 protein sequences are folded into a single record with the most common DNA and genes. This sample comprises 71,000 or so distinct CDR3 sequences, around 80% of them detected only once. The ten largest clones take up about an eighth of the sample. The sequenced material came from lung tumor tissue. The receptors originated from a woman in her 50s with non-small cell lung cancer.

The V gene is TRBV7-6, the J gene TRBJ2-3; the D gene is possibly TRBD2 (7 bases). Germline V gene lookup returns CDR1 SGHVS and CDR2 FNYEAQ. V was shortened by 1 base and J by 2 bases, with 16 bases between the two germline ends. The CDR3 has 17 residues. The CDR3 DNA sequence: TGTGCCAGCAGCTTAGTGGGGCGGGGGCAGCACACAGATACGCAGTATTTT. Protein product: CASSLVGRGQHTDTQYF.

As for this clonotype: A junction end diverges from the germline sequence, so it may reflect a read error. This rearrangement joins TRBV6-1 to TRBJ2-2; tentatively, D is TRBD2 (6 bases). Germline CDR1 reads MNHNS; CDR2 reads SASEGT. This CDR3 region has 15 residues. The CDR3 protein is CASSDPGTGSGELFF. In nucleotides, the CDR3 is TGTGCCAGCAGTGACCCCGGGACTGGCAGTGGGGAACTGTTTTTT.

Turning to this clonotype: A junction end diverges from the germline sequence, so it may reflect a read error. The DNA of the CDR3 is TGTGTCAGCAGGCGGCTACCCACTAGCGCCACTAGCACAGATACGCAGTATTTT. Translating gives CVSRRLPTSATSTDTQYF. This rearrangement joins TRBV28 to TRBJ2-3, with 7 positions matching TRBD2. Germline-derived CDR1 and CDR2 are MDHEN and SYDVKM. The CDR3 length is 18 residues.

As for this clonotype: A read error may produce the germline difference seen at one junction end. This rearrangement joins TRBV25-1 to TRBJ2-3; D gene uncertain. Germline CDR1 and CDR2: MGHDK and SYGVNS. This CDR3 is 14 amino acids long. DNA for the CDR3: TGTGCCAGCGCTCAGTTGTCTAACACAGATACGCAGTTTTTT. Translation: CASAQLSNTDTQFF.

Comments on this clonotype: At one boundary the junction diverges from the germline segment, which might be a read error. V gene TRBV6-2 or TRBV6-3 combines with J gene TRBJ1-5, with D uncertain. The CDR3 totals 20 residues. The germline CDR1 and CDR2 sequences are MNHEY and SVGEGT. Here the CDR3 DNA reads TGTGCCAGCAGTTTCGAATTTGTGGTATATGTCAGCGGTCTTAATCAGTCCCAGCATTTT. Its protein product is CASSFEFVVYVSGLNQSQHF.

This clonotype was detected once. The rearrangement uses TRBV11-1 and TRBJ2-3; 12 nucleotides agree with TRBD1. Germline lookup yields CDR1 SGHAT and CDR2 FQDESV (reference sequence). V trimming: 6 bases; J trimming: 6 bases; junction bases outside the gene matches: 4. This CDR3 is 14 amino acids long. The CDR3 bases are TGTGCCAGCAGAGGGACAGGGGGCGTGGATACGCAGTATTTT. Protein product: CASRGTGGVDTQYF.

V usage is TRBV6-1 and J usage is TRBJ2-2; D possibly matches TRBD1 or TRBD2 (5 bases each). This CDR3 contains 16 residues. Germline CDR1 reads MNHNS; CDR2 reads SASEGT. Trimming removed 6 bases at V and 10 bases at J, with 24 bases between. DNA for the CDR3: TGTGCCAGCAGGCAGGGTTCTGGCTGCGGAGGCGAGGAGCTGTTTTTT. Amino acid sequence: CASRQGSGCGGEELFF.

Worth noting for this clonotype: The germline gene is not matched at one end of the junction; a read error may be the cause. CDR3 residues: CASRSPYSGNGYNEQFF. In nucleotides, the CDR3 is TGTGCCAGCAGATCCCCGTATAGCGGGAACGGCTACAATGAACAGTTCTTC. The rearrangement joins TRBV6-2 or TRBV6-3 to TRBJ2-1; 8 nucleotides align to TRBD2. Germline CDR1 reads MNHEY; CDR2 reads SVGEGT. This CDR3 region has 17 residues.

The genes are TRBV7-9 and TRBJ2-4, with 10 bases lining up with TRBD1. With V trimmed by 7 bases and J by 10 bases, 13 bases remained unmatched. The CDR3 has 15 residues. In germline, CDR1 is SEHNR, CDR2 FQNEAQ (reference sequence). Here the CDR3 DNA reads TGTGCCAGCAACACAAGTCCCGGGACAGGGGAGATTCAGTACTTC. Its translation: CASNTSPGTGEIQYF.

The chain combines TRBV7-8 with TRBJ2-7; 7 nucleotides match TRBD2. Trimming removed 2 bases from V and 13 bases from J; junction bases left unmatched: 11. The CDR3 consists of 13 residues. Germline assignment: CDR1 SGHVS and CDR2 FQNEAQ. The DNA of the CDR3 is TGTGCCAGCAGCTTAAGTAGGAGTAGCGGGCACTACTTC. Protein product: CASSLSRSSGHYF.

This clonotype has only one observation. The junction does not match germline at one end; this may be a read error. The V call is TRBV6-5, the J call TRBJ2-6; D possibly corresponds to TRBD1 (5 bases). CDR3 length equals 13 residues. Germline V gene lookup returns CDR1 MNHEY and CDR2 SVGAGI. This CDR3 reads CAGSYSGANVLTF. The DNA for the CDR3 is TGTGCTGGCAGTTACTCTGGGGCCAATGTCCTGACTTTC.

This clonotype was observed at least ten times. A much more abundant neighbour one base away suggests this may be a read error. The V and J genes are TRBV20-1 and TRBJ2-5; 7 bases match TRBD1. From germline, CDR1 is DFQATT and CDR2 SNEGSKA (reference sequence). This CDR3 comprises 14 residues. This CDR3 reads CSVRTGTVQETQYF. CDR3 DNA: TGCAGTGTTAGAACCGGGACAGTCCAAGAGACCCAGTACTTC.

This clonotype was detected only once. One end of the junction fails to match germline, which may point to a read error. The chain is built from TRBV6-6 and TRBJ2-7; the D is unclear. The germline gives CDR1 MNHNY, CDR2 SVGAGI (reference sequence). The CDR3 has 14 amino acids. Here the CDR3 DNA reads TGTGTCAGCAACACAGCGATTACGACGCACGAACAGTACTTC. Amino acids: CVSNTAITTHEQYF.

Comment on this clonotype: One junction end disagrees with the germline gene, perhaps due to a read error. The chain is built from TRBV11-2 and TRBJ2-7; D may be TRBD2 (5 bases). Germline V gene data show CDR1 as SGHAT and CDR2 as FQNNGV. CDR3 length equals 15 residues. CDR3 in DNA: TGTGCCAGAAGATTAGAATTAGGGAGCTCCTACAAGCAGTACTTC. This gives the protein CARRLELGSSYKQYF.

To note about this clonotype: Relative to the germline gene, one junction end is altered; a read error may explain this. V gene TRBV29-1 combines with J gene TRBJ2-7, with 8 bases identical to TRBD1. The CDR3 consists of 13 residues. Germline lookup yields CDR1 SQVTM and CDR2 ANQGSEA. CDR3 loop: CSVENTGGGEQHF. CDR3 bases: TGCAGCGTTGAAAACACAGGGGGAGGCGAACAGCACTTC.

A word on this clonotype: No conserved phenylalanine or tryptophan ends this CDR3, so it is likely a read error. V and J are TRBV5-1 and TRBJ2-5, with TRBD1 identical over 7 bases. This CDR3 spans 14 amino acids. Germline V gene data show CDR1 as SGHRS and CDR2 as YFSETQ. The CDR3 spells CASSRDSFQGTQYL. In DNA form, the CDR3 reads TGCGCCAGCAGCAGGGACAGTTTCCAAGGGACCCAGTACTTA.

About this clonotype: Mismatch with germline at one junction end may stem from a read error. The chain couples TRBV6-5 to TRBJ2-7; 8 positions agree with TRBD1. The CDR3 runs to 14 residues. The germline CDR1 and CDR2 sequences are MNHEY and SVGAGI. The CDR3 is CASSEDREVYEQNF. The CDR3 bases are TGTGCCAGCAGTGAGGACAGGGAAGTGTACGAGCAGAACTTC.

V usage is TRBV5-4 and J usage is TRBJ1-2, with D perhaps matching TRBD1 (5 bases). V lost 1 base, J lost 8 bases, and 30 bases lay in between. CDR3 length: 19 amino acids. CDR1 is SGHNT and CDR2 is YYREEE in the germline V gene (reference sequence). In DNA, the CDR3 is TGTGCCAGCAGCTTGTTATTGGAGACAAGGGCCAGGGTAGGTCCCGGCTACACCTTC. It is translated as CASSLLLETRARVGPGYTF. The full variable domain, completed using reference TRBV5-4 and TRBJ1-2, is ETGVTQSPTHLIKTRGQQVTLRCSSQSGHNTVSWYQQALGQGPQFIFQYYREEENGRGNFPPRFSGLQFPNYSSELNVNALELDDSALYLCASSLLLETRARVGPGYTFGSGTRLTVV.

Remarks on this clonotype: One end of the junction does not line up with germline, which may come from a read error. The chain carries TRBV20-1 and TRBJ2-7; 9 bases map to TRBD2. The CDR3 has 21 residues. Germline values: CDR1 DFQATT, CDR2 SNEGSKA (reference sequence). CDR3 DNA: TGCAATGCTAGAATTCCTCACCGGGGGGCTAGCGGGATTACTCCGCACTACGAGCAGTACTTC. It specifies CNARIPHRGASGITPHYEQYF.

The chain joins TRBV20-1 to TRBJ2-3; 8 bases are a match to TRBD2. From germline, CDR1 is DFQATT and CDR2 SNEGSKA (reference sequence). V shed 5 bases and J 5 bases; nucleotides not matched to a gene: 15. The CDR3 length is 16 residues. In DNA form, the CDR3 reads TGCAGTGCTGGAGGTCCAGCGGGAGATATGATAGATACGCAGTATTTT. This sequence encodes CSAGGPAGDMIDTQYF.

The rearrangement uses TRBV20-1 and TRBJ2-1; D uncertain. Trimming stripped 1 base from V and 5 bases from J, with 9 bases between. This CDR3 is 13 amino acids long. CDR1 is DFQATT and CDR2 is SNEGSKA in the germline V gene (reference sequence). In DNA form, the CDR3 reads TGCAGTGCTAGAGGTTGGATCCACAATGAGCAGTTCTTC. Its translation: CSARGWIHNEQFF.

Concerning this clonotype: The junction does not match germline at one end; this may be a read error. The chain employs TRBV6-5 and TRBJ1-6; D might be TRBD1 (6 bases). The CDR3 spans 15 residues. Germline V gene lookup returns CDR1 MNHEY and CDR2 SVGAGI. CDR3 bases: TGTGCCAGCATTTATACGACAGGAGAGGACTCACACCTCCACTTT. It specifies CASIYTTGEDSHLHF.

A word on this clonotype: Sequence at one end of the junction differs from germline and may be a read error. CDR3 sequence: CASSLLTAGVEQYF. For the CDR3, the DNA is TGTGCTAGCAGTCTGCTTACGGCCGGCGTTGAGCAGTACTTC. This chain uses TRBV12-3 or TRBV12-4 with TRBJ2-7; no definite D call. The CDR3 covers 14 residues.

Of note for this clonotype: One end of the junction does not line up with germline, which may come from a read error. The V and J genes are TRBV6-5 and TRBJ1-1; no reliable D call. In germline, CDR1 is MNHEY, CDR2 SVGAGI. The CDR3 is 12 residues long. CDR3 coding DNA: TGTGTCAGCAGTCGCTGGGGAAATGAAGCTTTCTTT. Translation: CVSSRWGNEAFF.

This clonotype was seen only once. Since the CDR3 does not end with the conserved phenylalanine or tryptophan, this likely comes from a read error. The genes are TRBV6-1 and TRBJ2-7; a possible D gene is TRBD1 (6 bases). The CDR3 has 13 residues. Germline CDR1 MNHNS, CDR2 SASEGT. The CDR3 here is CVSTPRTAYEQYL. As DNA, the CDR3 is TGTGTCAGCACTCCCCGGACAGCCTACGAGCAGTACTTA.